The clone carrying this TCR beta chain has a handful of counts. Its antigen is not identified. One heparinised blood draw, averaging about 120 mL, came from each donor. Researchers reported sorting CD4+ naive, central memory, regulatory and stem cell-like memory cells via CD45RO/CCR7/CD25/CD127/CD95/CD27. The data stem from a study of beta chain features in type 1 diabetes. Study conclusions and caveats: Moderate but significant shortening of TCRB CDR3s was recorded in all four CD4+ subsets from Type 1 diabetes patients. Although PCR might favor shorter templates, it would do so equally in patients and controls.

Since all of the isolated RNA was reverse transcribed, expressed TCRB transcripts were what got sequenced. About 3.6 million reads were obtained on average from naive, central memory and regulatory T cell samples. Data came from immunoSEQ multiplex PCR; TCRdb stores just in-frame clones and leaves some out. This table has approximately 170,000 clones, 7.8% appearing once. The CDR3 contains 14 residues. Germline V gives CDR1 SGHNT, CDR2 YYREEE (reference sequence). V was clipped by 7 bases and J by 2 bases, with 15 bases between them. The clonotype originates from a middle-aged woman with type 1 diabetes. The chain links TRBV5-4 to TRBJ1-2, with a tentative D call TRBD1 (6 bases). The sample taken for sequencing was central memory CD4+ T cells from blood. The CDR3: CASRVGGLNYGYTF. CDR3 DNA sequence: TGTGCCAGCCGCGTTGGGGGCTTGAACTATGGCTACACCTTC.